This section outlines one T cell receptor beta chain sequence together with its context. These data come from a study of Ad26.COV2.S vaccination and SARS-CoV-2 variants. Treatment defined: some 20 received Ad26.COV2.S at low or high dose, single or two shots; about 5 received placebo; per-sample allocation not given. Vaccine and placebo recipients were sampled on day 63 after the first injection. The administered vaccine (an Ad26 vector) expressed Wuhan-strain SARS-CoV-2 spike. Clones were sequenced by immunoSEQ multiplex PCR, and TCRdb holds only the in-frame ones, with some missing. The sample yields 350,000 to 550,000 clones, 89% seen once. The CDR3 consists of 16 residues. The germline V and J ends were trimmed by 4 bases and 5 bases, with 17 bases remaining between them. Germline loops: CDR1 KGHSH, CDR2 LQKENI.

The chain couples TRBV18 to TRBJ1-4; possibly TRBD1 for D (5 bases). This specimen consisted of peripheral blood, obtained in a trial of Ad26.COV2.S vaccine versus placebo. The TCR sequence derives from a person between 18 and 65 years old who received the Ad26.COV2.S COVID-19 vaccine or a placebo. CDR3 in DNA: TGTGCCAGCTCACACTCGTTTCTCGAGGGGAATGAAAAACTGTTTTTT. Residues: CASSHSFLEGNEKLFF.